One TCR beta chain is described in this entry. The sample is drawn from a study of radiotherapy plus CTLA-4 blockade in lung cancer. The repertoire was sequenced with immunoSEQ multiplex PCR; TCRdb's copy has only in-frame clones and lacks some. Among under 65,000 clones listed, 77% were seen once. Germline V gene data show CDR1 as MGHDK and CDR2 as SYGVNS. The CDR3 sequence is 14 residues long. Trimming shortened V by 9 bases and J by 8 bases, and 19 bases separated the two germline ends. This TCR was recovered from a human donor with non-small cell lung cancer whose response to radiotherapy plus ipilimumab could not be evaluated. J is TRBJ1-4 and V is TRBV25-1, with D possibly matching TRBD1 (5 bases). The source material was peripheral blood, sampled from a patient treated with radiotherapy plus ipilimumab. CDR3 nucleotide sequence: TGTGCCAGTAGCAAAACAGGTATACGAGAAAAACTGTTTTTT. It codes for CASSKTGIREKLFF.